These 8 T cell receptor beta chains came from one sample sequenced in a study of molecular identifiers for immune sequencing clone quantification. MiXCR, run by TCRdb on the PCR reads, gives a single entry per CDR3 protein. The top ten hold roughly 0.81% of the sample, which has approximately 500,000 distinct CDR3 sequences, 20% to 25% seen once. The sample taken for sequencing was naive CD8+ T cells from blood, with Jurkat cell RNA spiked in. Subset here: FACS-sorted CD8+CD4-CCR7+CD45RA+ naive T cells. These receptors all come from a human donor in good health. Some libraries in this study had Jurkat cell RNA spiked in.

This chain links TRBV19 with TRBJ1-5; 8 nucleotides align to TRBD1. Germline CDR1 reads LNHDA; CDR2 reads SQIVND (reference sequence). The J segment lost 0 bases and the V segment lost 10 bases, leaving 11 bases of the junction unmatched. The CDR3 covers 16 residues. This chain's CDR3 is CATADRDQYSNQPQHF. CDR3 bases: TGTGCCACCGCGGACAGGGACCAATATAGCAATCAGCCCCAGCATTTT.

With regard to this clonotype: This CDR3 fails to terminate in the conserved phenylalanine or tryptophan, so it likely reflects a read error. The chain combines TRBV7-9 with TRBJ1-5; TRBD1 is a possible D gene (5 bases). The V end was cut by 5 bases, the J end by 6 bases, with 11 bases between. The CDR3 loop spans 13 amino acids. In germline, CDR1 is SEHNR, CDR2 FQNEAQ (reference sequence). The CDR3 bases are TGTGCCAGCAGCCGGGACCGAGGTCAGCCCCAGCATTCT. Translating gives CASSRDRGQPQHS.

This clonotype occurred many times. The rearrangement joins TRBV7-2 to TRBJ2-3; TRBD1 matches at 8 bases. The CDR3 extends over 17 amino acids. Losses at the gene ends were 4 bases for V and 0 bases for J; bases not matched to a gene: 9. CDR1 is SGHTA and CDR2 is FQGNSA in the germline V gene. CDR3 sequence reads: CASSSNNRGFSTDTQYF. The CDR3 DNA follows: TGTGCCAGCAGCTCAAATAACAGGGGGTTCAGCACAGATACGCAGTATTTT.

With respect to this clonotype: Sequence at one end of the junction differs from germline and may be a read error. The rearrangement uses TRBV6-5 and TRBJ2-7; 13 nucleotides align to TRBD2. This CDR3 is built from 14 residues. Germline CDR1 MNHEY, CDR2 SVGAGI. CDR3 DNA sequence: TGTACCAGCAGTTTGACTAGCGGGGGGTACGAGCAGTACTTC. Its protein is CTSSLTSGGYEQYF.

This clonotype was seen only a few times. The chain joins TRBV20-1 to TRBJ2-3; 11 nucleotides line up with TRBD2. Trimming removed 6 bases from V and 5 bases from J; junction bases left unmatched: 10. The germline CDR1 and CDR2 sequences are DFQATT and SNEGSKA (reference sequence). This CDR3 is 15 amino acids long. Written as DNA, the CDR3 is TGCAGTGCCTTCAAACTAGCGGGAGTTTTAGATACGCAGTATTTT. This codes for CSAFKLAGVLDTQYF.

This clonotype was counted at least ten times. The chain employs TRBV20-1 and TRBJ2-7; D could derive from TRBD1 or TRBD2 (5 bases each). V shed 1 base and J shed 0 bases, with 19 bases lying between them. The CDR3 contains 17 residues. CDR1 and CDR2 from the germline V gene are DFQATT and SNEGSKA (reference sequence). CDR3 loop: CSARVGTVTTHSYEQYF. CDR3 nucleotides: TGCAGTGCTAGAGTCGGGACCGTCACAACCCACTCCTACGAGCAGTACTTC.

This clonotype was detected only a few times. This sequence joins TRBV6-1 and TRBJ2-7; D possibly corresponds to TRBD2 (6 bases). From germline, CDR1 is MNHNS and CDR2 SASEGT. The CDR3 extends over 16 amino acids. V shed 1 base and J shed 2 bases, with 15 bases lying between them. The CDR3 nucleotides read TGTGCCAGCAGTGAAGAGGTGTTAGCGGAAGCCTACGAGCAGTACTTC. Its protein is CASSEEVLAEAYEQYF.

Remarks on this clonotype: Possible read error: a much larger clone is one base away. J is TRBJ2-3 and V is TRBV7-9; the D gene is possibly TRBD2 (6 bases). Germline-derived CDR1 and CDR2 are SEHNR and FQNEAQ (reference sequence). The CDR3 totals 16 residues. The V end lost 5 bases, the J end lost 2 bases, and 17 bases lay between the germline ends. The CDR3 here is CASSISGGVDTDTQYF. Here the CDR3 DNA reads TGTGCCAGCAGCATATCCGGCGGGGTAGACACAGATACGCAGTATTTT.